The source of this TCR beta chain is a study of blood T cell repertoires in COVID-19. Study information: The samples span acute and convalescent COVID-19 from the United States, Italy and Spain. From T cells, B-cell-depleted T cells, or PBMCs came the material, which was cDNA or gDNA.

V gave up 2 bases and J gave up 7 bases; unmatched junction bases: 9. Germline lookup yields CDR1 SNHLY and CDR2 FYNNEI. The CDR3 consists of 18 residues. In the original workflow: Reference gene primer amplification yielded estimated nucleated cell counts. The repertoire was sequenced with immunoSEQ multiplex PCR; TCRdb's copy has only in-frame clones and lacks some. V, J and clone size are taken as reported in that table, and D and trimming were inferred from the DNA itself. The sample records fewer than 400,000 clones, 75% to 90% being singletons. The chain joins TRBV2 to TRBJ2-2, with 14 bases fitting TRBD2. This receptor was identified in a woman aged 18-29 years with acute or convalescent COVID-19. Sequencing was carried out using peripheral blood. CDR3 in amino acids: CASSEKGGTSGSVGELFF. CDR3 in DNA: TGTGCCAGCAGTGAAAAAGGGGGGACTAGCGGGAGCGTCGGGGAGCTGTTTTTT.